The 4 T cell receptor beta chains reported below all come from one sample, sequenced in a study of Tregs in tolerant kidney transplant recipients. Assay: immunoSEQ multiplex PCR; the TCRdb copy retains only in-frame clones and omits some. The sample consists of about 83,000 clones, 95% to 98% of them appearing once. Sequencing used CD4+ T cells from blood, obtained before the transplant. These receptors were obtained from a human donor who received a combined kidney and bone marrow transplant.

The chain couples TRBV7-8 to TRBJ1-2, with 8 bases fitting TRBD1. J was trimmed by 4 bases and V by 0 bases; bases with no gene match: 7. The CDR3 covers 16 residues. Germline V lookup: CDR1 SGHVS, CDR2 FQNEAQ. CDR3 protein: CASSLARTGRIYGYTF. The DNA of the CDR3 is TGTGCCAGCAGCTTAGCGAGGACAGGGAGGATCTATGGCTACACCTTC.

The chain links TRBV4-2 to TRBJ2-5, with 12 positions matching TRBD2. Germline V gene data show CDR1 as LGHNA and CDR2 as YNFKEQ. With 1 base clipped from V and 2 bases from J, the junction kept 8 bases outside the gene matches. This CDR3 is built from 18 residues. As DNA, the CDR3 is TGTGCCAGCAGCCAAGGACTAGCGGGGGTCCGACGACAAGAGACCCAGTACTTC. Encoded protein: CASSQGLAGVRRQETQYF.

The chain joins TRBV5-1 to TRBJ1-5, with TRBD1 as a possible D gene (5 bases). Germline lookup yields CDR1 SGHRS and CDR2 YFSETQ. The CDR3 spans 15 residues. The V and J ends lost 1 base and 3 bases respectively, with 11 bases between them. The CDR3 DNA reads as TGCGCCAGCAGCTTGAGGGGTTTGGACAATCAGCCCCAGCATTTT. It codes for CASSLRGLDNQPQHF.

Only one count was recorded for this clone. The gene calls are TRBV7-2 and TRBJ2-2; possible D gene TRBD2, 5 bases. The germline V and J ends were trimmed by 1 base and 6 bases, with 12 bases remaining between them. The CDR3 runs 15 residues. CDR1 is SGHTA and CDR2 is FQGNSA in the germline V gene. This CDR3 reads CASSLGGPMAGELFF. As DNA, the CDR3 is TGTGCCAGCAGCTTAGGAGGGCCCATGGCCGGGGAGCTGTTTTTT.